This T cell receptor (beta chain) was obtained from a study of neurological immune-mediated disorders. Regarding the study as a whole: The greatest TCR clonal expansion occurred in HTLV-1-associated myelopathy and the least in multiple sclerosis, which fell below healthy controls.

This clonotype has ten or more counts. Its antigen is currently unknown. Each CDR3 protein is one row after TCRdb ran MiXCR on the 5' RACE reads. Of 80,000 to 85,000 distinct CDR3 sequences listed, just over 2.5% are singletons. V shed 5 bases, J shed 5 bases, and the junction held 8 bases outside the gene matches. There are 15 residues in the CDR3. Germline CDR1 reads DFQATT; CDR2 reads SNEGSKA (reference sequence). The sample taken for sequencing was PBMCs. This chain links TRBV20-1 with TRBJ2-1, with TRBD2 matching over 11 bases. The clonotype originates from a woman aged 30 to 39 with multiple sclerosis. CDR3 DNA sequence: TGCAGTGCTGACTCCTCGACTAGCGGGAACAATGAGCAGTTCTTC. It encodes CSADSSTSGNNEQFF.